The clone carrying this T cell receptor beta chain was observed a handful of times. Antigen unknown. TCRdb reprocessed the 5' RACE reads with MiXCR, giving one entry per CDR3 protein. The repertoire holds roughly 450,000 distinct CDR3 sequences, with more than 25% as singletons. The data originate from a study of CD8 T cells in ankylosing spondylitis. General observations from the study: Several highly homologous variants made up a TCR beta motif, and this motif appeared characteristic of ankylosing spondylitis blood. Earlier reports found some motif variants in synovial fluid and blood in reactive arthritis.

The TCR sequence derives from a male donor with ankylosing spondylitis. Sequences were obtained from blood, either unsorted or a sorted T cell fraction (not recorded which).

Here the CDR3 reads CASSVLAGEGNIQYF. CDR3 nucleotide sequence: TGCGCCAGCAGCGTACTAGCGGGAGAAGGAAACATTCAGTACTTC. The chain combines TRBV5-1 with TRBJ2-4; 11 nucleotides line up with TRBD2. The ends lost 4 bases at V and 6 bases at J; junction bases unmatched: 6. Looked up from germline, CDR1 is SGHRS and CDR2 is YFSETQ. This CDR3 comprises 15 residues.